Each of the 32 T cell receptor beta chains below was sequenced from the same sample in a study of molecular identifiers for immune sequencing clone quantification. TCRdb reprocessed the PCR reads via MiXCR and lists one record per CDR3 protein. The sample yields 300,000 to 350,000 distinct CDR3 sequences, about 21% seen once. Sequences were obtained from naive CD8+ T cells from blood, with Jurkat cell RNA spiked in. Subset described: FACS-sorted CD8+CD4-CCR7+CD45RA+ naive T cells. Every receptor here comes from a human donor in good health. Some libraries in this study had Jurkat cell RNA spiked in.

This clonotype was counted at least ten times. The chain uses TRBV6-5 and TRBJ1-2; D is undetermined. The CDR3 has 14 amino acids. In germline, CDR1 is MNHEY, CDR2 SVGAGI. V was trimmed by 6 bases and J by 5 bases, leaving 16 bases between them. The CDR3 region has the DNA TGTGCCAGCAGGCAACTTGGCAGTCTTTATGGCTACACCTTC. Amino acids: CASRQLGSLYGYTF.

In this sample, this clonotype turned up a few times. This chain joins TRBV10-3 and TRBJ1-1; perhaps TRBD1 as D (5 bases). Trimming cost V 10 bases and J 0 bases, with 18 bases left between them. This CDR3 contains 15 residues. The V gene's germline CDR1 is ENHRY and CDR2 SYGVKD. CDR3 in amino acids: CATYSPGTVNTEAFF. The CDR3 DNA sequence: TGTGCCACGTACTCCCCCGGGACGGTGAACACTGAAGCTTTCTTT.

The chain uses TRBV29-1 and TRBJ2-5; D is uncertain. V dropped 3 bases and J dropped 1 base, with 15 bases sitting between them. The CDR3 contains 15 residues. CDR1 and CDR2 (germline): SQVTM, ANQGSEA. CDR3 protein: CSVEGTRRSQETQYF. The DNA for the CDR3 is TGCAGCGTTGAGGGTACGCGCAGAAGCCAAGAGACCCAGTACTTC.

In DNA form, the CDR3 reads TGTGCCAGTAGTATATCGGTAGCGGGAGAGGCAGATACGCAGTATTTT. The encoded protein is CASSISVAGEADTQYF. The rearrangement links TRBV19 to TRBJ2-3, with 9 nucleotides matching TRBD2. V lost 2 bases and J lost 4; bases outside the gene matches: 7. CDR1 LNHDA and CDR2 SQIVND come from the germline V gene (reference sequence). The CDR3 length is 16 residues. Full variable domain (remainder filled in from reference TRBV19 and TRBJ2-3): DGGITQSPKYLFRKEGQNVTLSCEQNLNHDAMYWYRQDPGQGLRLIYYSQIVNDFQKGDIAEGYSVSREKKESFPLTVTSAQKNPTAFYLCASSISVAGEADTQYFGPGTRLTVL.

This clonotype was counted only a few times. The chain is built from TRBV20-1 and TRBJ2-3; TRBD2 matches 7 bases. Trimming at V came to 0 bases and at J to 3 bases, leaving 12 bases not matched to a gene. The germline V gene has CDR1 DFQATT and CDR2 SNEGSKA (reference sequence). This CDR3 contains 17 residues. CDR3 in amino acids: CSARDLWEGVSTDTQYF. The DNA for the CDR3 is TGCAGTGCTAGAGATCTCTGGGAGGGAGTGTCGACAGATACGCAGTATTTT.

This clonotype has at least ten counts. This chain connects TRBV29-1 to TRBJ1-4, with 11 nucleotides matching TRBD1. Germline values: CDR1 SQVTM, CDR2 ANQGSEA. This CDR3 is built from 16 residues. Trimming took 4 bases from V and 0 from J; bases not matched to a gene: 4. The CDR3: CSVGGQGAPTNEKLFF. The CDR3 coding sequence is TGCAGCGTTGGAGGACAGGGGGCACCAACTAATGAAAAACTGTTTTTT.

This clonotype was detected many times. The chain carries TRBV27 and TRBJ1-4; D is unresolved. Germline CDR1 and CDR2: MNHEY and SMNVEV (reference sequence). The CDR3 covers 13 residues. The germline V and J ends were trimmed by 7 bases and 5 bases, with 11 bases remaining between them. The CDR3 DNA is TGTGCCAGCATGAACCTTTTAAATGAAAAACTGTTTTTT. Translating it yields CASMNLLNEKLFF.

V gene TRBV13 combines with J gene TRBJ2-3; 8 bases fit TRBD2. This CDR3 contains 16 residues. V was pared by 6 bases and J by 0 bases, with 8 bases of the junction left unmatched. Germline CDR1 PRHDT, CDR2 FYEKMQ (reference sequence). As DNA, the CDR3 is TGTGCCAGCAGAGGGATTAGCGGGGCTAGCACAGATACGCAGTATTTT. Translation: CASRGISGASTDTQYF.

This clonotype was counted once. A much larger clone differs from this one at a single base, so this may be a read error. V usage is TRBV28 and J usage is TRBJ2-1; 9 nucleotides align to TRBD2. Germline loops: CDR1 MDHEN, CDR2 SYDVKM. The CDR3 is made up of 16 amino acids. CDR3 region: CASGFGGGGRYNEQFF. DNA for the CDR3: TGTGCCAGCGGTTTCGGCGGGGGGGGACGATACAATGAGCAGTTCTTC.

There are a few counts of this clonotype. This chain links TRBV19 with TRBJ2-1; 12 bases are shared with TRBD2. Per germline, CDR1 LNHDA and CDR2 SQIVND (reference sequence). With V trimmed by 3 bases and J by 12 bases, 24 bases remained unmatched. This CDR3 region has 20 residues. The CDR3 here is CASSIPGLGRSLAGGHGQFF. CDR3 DNA sequence: TGTGCCAGTAGTATTCCCGGACTAGGTAGAAGTCTAGCGGGGGGGCACGGGCAGTTCTTC. Together with reference TRBV19 and TRBJ2-1, the CDR3 gives the full variable domain: DGGITQSPKYLFRKEGQNVTLSCEQNLNHDAMYWYRQDPGQGLRLIYYSQIVNDFQKGDIAEGYSVSREKKESFPLTVTSAQKNPTAFYLCASSIPGLGRSLAGGHGQFFGPGTRLTVL.

The table lists this clonotype with many counts. The V call is TRBV19, the J call TRBJ2-2; D possibly corresponds to TRBD1 (6 bases). Trimming cost V 11 bases and J 6 bases, with 16 bases left between them. The CDR3 covers 13 residues. In germline, CDR1 is LNHDA, CDR2 SQIVND (reference sequence). This chain's CDR3 is CASGTIGAGELFF. Here the CDR3 DNA reads TGTGCCTCCGGGACAATTGGTGCCGGGGAGCTGTTTTTT.

CDR3 nucleotides: TGTGCCAGCAGCTTGGAGGCTAGCGGGGGCCTCTACGAGCAGTACTTC. This sequence encodes CASSLEASGGLYEQYF. V and J are TRBV5-6 and TRBJ2-7, with TRBD2 matching 10 bases. The V and J ends lost 0 bases and 3 bases, in that order; junction bases with no gene match: 6. CDR1 and CDR2 from the germline V gene are SGHDT and YYEEEE. CDR3 size: 16 residues.

In its sample, this clonotype was seen many times. This rearrangement joins TRBV24-1 to TRBJ2-1; TRBD2 is a possible D gene (5 bases). The CDR3 spans 15 residues. V dropped 2 bases and J dropped 4 bases, with 11 bases sitting between them. Germline V gene data show CDR1 as KGHDR and CDR2 as SFDVKD. CDR3 in amino acids: CATSDSTSGYNEQFF. The CDR3 nucleotides read TGTGCCACCAGTGATTCGACTTCGGGGTACAATGAGCAGTTCTTC.

This clonotype was detected a few times. The J gene is TRBJ1-5, the V gene TRBV6-2 or TRBV6-3, with a possible D match to TRBD1 (6 bases). Germline assignment: CDR1 MNHEY and CDR2 SVGEGT. The V end lost 0 bases, the J end lost 7 bases, and 10 bases lay between the germline ends. This CDR3 has 14 amino acids. The CDR3 protein is CASSYSGAGQPQHF. As DNA, the CDR3 is TGTGCCAGCAGTTACTCGGGGGCAGGGCAGCCCCAGCATTTT.

This clonotype was seen many times. The chain has TRBV19 and TRBJ2-4, with 9 bases lining up with TRBD1. J gave up 2 bases and V 9 bases, and 8 bases lay outside the gene matches. Germline-derived CDR1 and CDR2 are LNHDA and SQIVND (reference sequence). CDR3 length equals 15 residues. The CDR3 reads CASMTGGVSKNIQYF. The DNA of the CDR3 is TGTGCCAGCATGACAGGGGGGGTGTCCAAAAACATTCAGTACTTC.

The chain links TRBV11-1 to TRBJ2-3; no reliable D call. The CDR3 sequence is 15 residues long. Germline CDR1 reads SGHAT; CDR2 reads FQDESV (reference sequence). V was trimmed by 7 bases and J by 4 bases, leaving 18 bases between them. Here the CDR3 DNA reads TGTGCCAGCACCCCTCCCTCGCTAGGAGCAGATACGCAGTATTTT. Amino acid sequence: CASTPPSLGADTQYF. Together with reference TRBV11-1 and TRBJ2-3, the CDR3 gives the full variable domain: EAEVAQSPRYKITEKSQAVAFWCDPISGHATLYWYRQILGQGPELLVQFQDESVVDDSQLPKDRFSAERLKGVDSTLKIQPAELGDSAMYLCASTPPSLGADTQYFGPGTRLTVL.

This clonotype has only one observation. A much larger clone differs from this one at a single base, so this may be a read error. The V call is TRBV7-9, the J call TRBJ2-5; D unclear. This CDR3 is 17 amino acids long. Germline CDR1 is SEHNR and CDR2 is FQNEAQ (reference sequence). The CDR3 loop reads CASSLLPPRPDQEAQYF. The CDR3 DNA reads TGTGCCAGCAGCTTACTGCCCCCCCGCCCAGACCAAGAGGCCCAGTACTTC.

This clonotype was observed a handful of times. One end of the junction varies from germline; a read error may be responsible. The J gene is TRBJ1-4, the V gene TRBV4-1; D may be TRBD1 (5 bases). Germline V gene data show CDR1 as MGHRA and CDR2 as YSYEKL. CDR3 size: 16 residues. In nucleotides, the CDR3 is TGCGCCAGCAGCCCATACCTACAGGCGACTAATGAAAGACTGTTTTTT. Its protein is CASSPYLQATNERLFF.

Concerning this clonotype itself: Possible read error: a much larger clone is one base away. The chain joins TRBV2 to TRBJ2-5, with 7 bases fitting TRBD2. The V gene's germline CDR1 is SNHLY and CDR2 FYNNEI. The CDR3 length is 15 residues. Trimming at V came to 4 bases and at J to 1 base, leaving 6 bases not matched to a gene. The CDR3 DNA is TGTGCCAGCAGTGGAGGGGCTAGCGGCCAAGAGACCCAGTACTTC. Translating gives CASSGGASGQETQYF.

At least ten counts were recorded for this clonotype. V gene TRBV5-6 combines with J gene TRBJ1-1, with D uncertain. Germline CDR1 reads SGHDT; CDR2 reads YYEEEE. The CDR3 loop spans 16 amino acids. Between the trimmed V and J ends, which lost 0 bases and 6 bases, there was a span of 18 bases. CDR3: CASSLVLWQSGSEAFF. CDR3 DNA sequence: TGTGCCAGCAGCTTGGTCCTATGGCAGTCCGGTTCTGAAGCTTTCTTT.

In regard to this clonotype: A much larger clone lies a single base off, so this may be a read error. The chain carries TRBV5-1 and TRBJ2-2; D not resolved. Germline V gene lookup returns CDR1 SGHRS and CDR2 YFSETQ. This CDR3 is 16 amino acids long. The CDR3 here is CASSLGLVRNAGELFF. In DNA, the CDR3 is TGCGCCAGCAGCTTGGGATTGGTTAGGAACGCCGGGGAGCTGTTTTTT.

This clonotype was counted between two and nine times. This CDR3 fails to terminate in the conserved phenylalanine or tryptophan, so it likely reflects a read error. The chain uses TRBV7-9 and TRBJ2-2; the D is unclear. There are 12 residues in the CDR3. V was trimmed by 11 bases and J by 3 bases, leaving 10 bases between them. Per germline, CDR1 SEHNR and CDR2 FQNEAQ (reference sequence). The CDR3: CAPLGDTGELFL. DNA for the CDR3: TGTGCCCCCCTAGGAGACACCGGGGAGCTGTTTCTT.

On this clonotype itself: A much bigger clone sits one base away, suggesting this may be a read error. The chain uses TRBV6-5 and TRBJ2-3; D is perhaps TRBD2 (7 bases). CDR3 length: 15 residues. The germline gives CDR1 MNHEY, CDR2 SVGAGI. The CDR3, as DNA: TGTGCCAGCAGTTACTCTGGGGGGGGGGCAGAAACGCGGTATTTT. The encoded protein is CASSYSGGGAETRYF.

This clonotype appeared a few times. The gene calls are TRBV15 and TRBJ2-6; TRBD1 matches 7 bases. Germline V gene lookup returns CDR1 LNHNV and CDR2 YYDKDF (reference sequence). The CDR3 runs 18 residues. Trimming took 3 bases from V and 2 from J; bases not matched to a gene: 10. The CDR3 region has the DNA TGTGCCACCAGCAGCACGTCCGGACAGGACCCTGGGGCCAACGTCCTGACTTTC. It is translated as CATSSTSGQDPGANVLTF.

The rearrangement uses TRBV9 and TRBJ2-3, with D possibly being TRBD2 (7 bases). Deletions cut 4 bases from V and 5 bases from J, with 17 bases between. Germline-derived CDR1 and CDR2 are SGDLS and YYNGEE. The length of the CDR3 is 15 residues. The CDR3 spells CASSPDGGREDTQYF. CDR3 sequence (DNA): TGTGCCAGCAGCCCCGACGGGGGGCGGGAAGATACGCAGTATTTT.

The chain recombines TRBV19 with TRBJ2-3; 9 bases match TRBD2. This CDR3 has 15 amino acids. With 7 bases clipped from V and 0 bases from J, the junction kept 5 bases outside the gene matches. Germline CDR1 LNHDA, CDR2 SQIVND (reference sequence). The CDR3 region has the DNA TGTGCCAGTACCACGACTAGCGGAAGCACAGATACGCAGTATTTT. As protein: CASTTTSGSTDTQYF.

The chain links TRBV7-9 to TRBJ2-1, with 7 bases fitting TRBD2. The CDR3 is made up of 19 amino acids. Germline lookup yields CDR1 SEHNR and CDR2 FQNEAQ (reference sequence). Trimming removed 7 bases from V and 6 bases from J; junction bases left unmatched: 24. In DNA form, the CDR3 reads TGTGCCAGCATACCCTCGGGGGACTACCAGCGGGATCATGGCAATGAGCAGTTCTTC. It specifies CASIPSGDYQRDHGNEQFF. Drawing the rest from reference TRBV7-9 and TRBJ2-1, the complete variable domain is DTGVSQNPRHKITKRGQNVTFRCDPISEHNRLYWYRQTLGQGPEFLTYFQNEAQLEKSRLLSDRFSAERPKGSFSTLEIQRTEQGDSAMYLCASIPSGDYQRDHGNEQFFGPGTRLTVL.

The sample holds many counts of this clonotype. The V and J genes are TRBV3-1 and TRBJ2-5; a possible D gene is TRBD1 (6 bases). V lost 1 base to trimming and J lost 3 bases, with 9 bases between them. The V gene's germline CDR1 is LGHDT and CDR2 YNNKEL (reference sequence). There are 14 residues in the CDR3. CDR3 region: CASSQGKGEETQYF. The CDR3 DNA sequence: TGTGCCAGCAGCCAAGGGAAGGGGGAAGAGACCCAGTACTTC.

This clonotype was seen repeatedly, ten times or more. In DNA form, the CDR3 reads TGTGCCAGCAGTTACTCGAGGACGGCCGAAGAGACCCAGTACTTC. Translation gives CASSYSRTAEETQYF. The chain carries TRBV6-6 and TRBJ2-5; D gene uncertain. This CDR3 has 15 residues. The germline V gene has CDR1 MNHNY and CDR2 SVGAGI (reference sequence). Trimming took off 0 bases at V and 3 bases at J, with 11 bases between the two ends.

As concerns this clonotype: This may be a read error, as it is one base from a much larger clone. Because the CDR3 is missing its conserved closing phenylalanine or tryptophan, this is likely a read error. V and J are TRBV7-8 and TRBJ2-5; D ambiguous. CDR3 length: 14 amino acids. The V end lost 2 bases, the J end lost 5 bases, and 12 bases lay between the germline ends. Germline loops: CDR1 SGHVS, CDR2 FQNEAQ. The CDR3 bases are TGTGCCAGCAGCTTACTGGCAATCGTTGAGACCCAGTACTCC. This translates into CASSLLAIVETQYS.

This clonotype was counted ten times or more. The chain combines TRBV4-1 with TRBJ2-7; D tentatively fits TRBD1 or TRBD2 (5 bases each). V dropped 4 bases and J dropped 2 bases, with 15 bases sitting between them. This CDR3 contains 15 residues. Germline V gene lookup returns CDR1 MGHRA and CDR2 YSYEKL. CDR3: CASSLLRDGAYEQYF. Written as DNA, the CDR3 is TGCGCCAGCAGCCTACTCCGGGACGGAGCCTACGAGCAGTACTTC.

This clonotype has a count of ten or more. The rearrangement uses TRBV6-5 and TRBJ2-1; TRBD1 matches at 9 bases. CDR3 length equals 15 residues. Germline trimming cut 4 bases from V and 4 bases from J; bases unmatched to any gene: 5. Looked up from germline, CDR1 is MNHEY and CDR2 is SVGAGI. CDR3 sequence reads: CASSFVGTGYNEQFF. In DNA form, the CDR3 reads TGTGCCAGCAGTTTCGTCGGGACAGGGTACAATGAGCAGTTCTTC.